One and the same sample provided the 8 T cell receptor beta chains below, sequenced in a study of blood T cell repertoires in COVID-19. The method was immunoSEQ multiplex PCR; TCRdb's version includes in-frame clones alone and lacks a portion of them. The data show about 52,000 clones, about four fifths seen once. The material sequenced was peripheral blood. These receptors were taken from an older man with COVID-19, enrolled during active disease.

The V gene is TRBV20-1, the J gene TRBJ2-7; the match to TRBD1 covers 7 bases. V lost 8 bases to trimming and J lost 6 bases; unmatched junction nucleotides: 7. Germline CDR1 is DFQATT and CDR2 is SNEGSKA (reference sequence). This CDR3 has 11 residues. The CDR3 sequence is CSFDRVSEQYV. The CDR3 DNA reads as TGCAGTTTCGACAGGGTGAGCGAGCAGTACGTC.

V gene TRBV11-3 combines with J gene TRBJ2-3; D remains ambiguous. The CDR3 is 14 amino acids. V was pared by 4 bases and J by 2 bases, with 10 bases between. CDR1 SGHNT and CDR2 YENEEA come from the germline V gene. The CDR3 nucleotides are TGTGCCAGCAGCTCCGACAACCCCACAGATACGCAGTATTTT. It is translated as CASSSDNPTDTQYF.

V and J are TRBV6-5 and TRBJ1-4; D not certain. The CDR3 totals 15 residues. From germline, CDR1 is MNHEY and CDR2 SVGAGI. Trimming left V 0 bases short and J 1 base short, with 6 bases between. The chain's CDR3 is CASSYSGQTNEKLFF. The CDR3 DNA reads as TGTGCCAGCAGTTACTCTGGGCAAACTAATGAAAAACTGTTTTTT.

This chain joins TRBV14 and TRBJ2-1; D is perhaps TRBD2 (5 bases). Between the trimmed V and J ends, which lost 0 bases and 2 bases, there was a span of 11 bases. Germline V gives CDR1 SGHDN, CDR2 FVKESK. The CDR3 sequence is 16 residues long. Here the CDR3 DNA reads TGTGCCAGCAGCCAAGAGCCGGGAATCACCTACAATGAGCAGTTCTTC. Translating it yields CASSQEPGITYNEQFF.

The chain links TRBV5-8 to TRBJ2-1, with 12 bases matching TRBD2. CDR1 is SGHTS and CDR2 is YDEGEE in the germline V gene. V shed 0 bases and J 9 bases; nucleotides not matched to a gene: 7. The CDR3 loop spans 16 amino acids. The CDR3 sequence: CASSLVLAGGPGEQFF. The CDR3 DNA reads TGTGCCAGCAGCTTGGTTCTAGCGGGAGGGCCAGGTGAGCAGTTCTTC.

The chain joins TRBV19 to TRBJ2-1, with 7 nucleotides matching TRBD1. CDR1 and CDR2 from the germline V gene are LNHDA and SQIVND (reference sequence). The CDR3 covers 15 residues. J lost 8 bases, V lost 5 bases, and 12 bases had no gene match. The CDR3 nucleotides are TGTGCCAGTAGTTCCCGGACAGGAAAAGTCTATGAGCAGTTCTTC. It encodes CASSSRTGKVYEQFF. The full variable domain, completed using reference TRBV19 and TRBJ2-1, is DGGITQSPKYLFRKEGQNVTLSCEQNLNHDAMYWYRQDPGQGLRLIYYSQIVNDFQKGDIAEGYSVSREKKESFPLTVTSAQKNPTAFYLCASSSRTGKVYEQFFGPGTRLTVL.

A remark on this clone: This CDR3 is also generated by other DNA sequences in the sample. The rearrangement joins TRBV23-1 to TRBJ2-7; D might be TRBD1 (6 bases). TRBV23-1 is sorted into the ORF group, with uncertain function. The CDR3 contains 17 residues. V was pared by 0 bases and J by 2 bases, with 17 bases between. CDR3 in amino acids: CASSQSRVRGPPYEQYV. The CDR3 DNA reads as TGCGCCAGCAGTCAATCAAGGGTCAGGGGACCCCCCTACGAGCAGTACGTC.

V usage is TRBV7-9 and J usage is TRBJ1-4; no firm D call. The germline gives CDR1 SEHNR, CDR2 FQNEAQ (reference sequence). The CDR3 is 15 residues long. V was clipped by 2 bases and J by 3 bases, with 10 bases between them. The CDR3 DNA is TGTGCCAGCAGCTTAAAAGAACAGCCTAATGAAAAACTGTTTTTT. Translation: CASSLKEQPNEKLFF.